This is a list of T cell receptor beta chains from one sample in a study of shared clonotypes between healthy human individuals. Profiled with immunoSEQ multiplex PCR; TCRdb holds only in-frame clones, not every one. The data show about 680,000 clones, with approximately 90% seen just once and roughly 24% held by the top ten. Sequencing was performed on naive CD8+ T cells sorted from blood. Receptor source: a man under 40 in good health. Both conserved end residues are trimmed from each CDR3. The order of the fields is CDR3 protein, J gene, V gene.

CDR3 protein: ASSLGGGYGYT; J gene: TRBJ1-2; V gene: TRBV25-1
CDR3 protein: ASSRTGTGYNEQF; J gene: TRBJ2-1; V gene: TRBV7-9
CDR3 protein: ASRLGPASGYT; J gene: TRBJ1-2; V gene: TRBV27
CDR3 protein: ASSPTGLSGNTIY; J gene: TRBJ1-3; V gene: TRBV27
CDR3 protein: ASSAGPYYGYT; J gene: TRBJ1-2; V gene: TRBV27
CDR3 protein: ASSPIMGPIGFEQF; J gene: TRBJ2-1; V gene: TRBV28
CDR3 protein: ASRTDTQY; J gene: TRBJ2-3; V gene: TRBV9
CDR3 protein: ASSSSGAYT; J gene: TRBJ1-2; V gene: TRBV7-9
CDR3 protein: ASSPRSGFILDEQF; J gene: TRBJ2-1; V gene: TRBV14
CDR3 protein: ASSYTSGRVGEQY; J gene: TRBJ2-7; V gene: TRBV27
CDR3 protein: ASSPPGRVEEQY; J gene: TRBJ2-7; V gene: TRBV7-9
CDR3 protein: ASSHHRPMSSYEQY; J gene: TRBJ2-7; V gene: TRBV7-8
CDR3 protein: SEVEGNTEAF; J gene: TRBJ1-1; V gene: TRBV29-1
CDR3 protein: ASSLRPGQFLYGYT; J gene: TRBJ1-2; V gene: TRBV28
CDR3 protein: SVVTYEQY; J gene: TRBJ2-7; V gene: TRBV29-1
CDR3 protein: ATTAGLADNEQF; J gene: TRBJ2-1; V gene: TRBV15
CDR3 protein: ASSLGPVGNQPQH; J gene: TRBJ1-5; V gene: TRBV11-2
CDR3 protein: ASSLALDTEAF; J gene: TRBJ1-1; V gene: TRBV7-9